This TCR beta chain was identified in a study of shared clonotypes between healthy human individuals. In the original workflow: ImmunoSEQ sequences covered only the junction and lacked quality scores; filtering therefore differed. Assay: immunoSEQ multiplex PCR; the TCRdb copy retains only in-frame clones and omits some. V, J and clone size reflect that table, while D and trimming were determined from the DNA. The sample consists of over a million clones, approximately 97% of them appearing once. CDR1 and CDR2 from the germline V gene are DFQATT and SNEGSKA (reference sequence). There are 11 residues in the CDR3. V was clipped by 1 base and J by 7 bases, with 7 bases between them. Worth noting for this clone: This CDR3 is also generated by other DNA sequences in the sample.

Sequenced sample: naive CD4+ T cells sorted from blood. As for subset: CD45RA+ positively selected. The sequence derives from a man younger than 40 in good health. The chain carries TRBV20-1 and TRBJ1-1; D not certain. CDR3 nucleotides: TGCAGTGCTAGAGGACCAGGTGAAGCTTTCTTT. This sequence encodes CSARGPGEAFF.